This T cell receptor (beta chain) was captured in a study of shared T cell receptors in the human thymus. CDR3 size: 16 residues. The germline gives CDR1 SGHRS, CDR2 YFSETQ. Trimming shortened V by 4 bases and J by 2 bases, and 19 bases separated the two germline ends. This clone has a handful of counts. The method was immunoSEQ multiplex PCR; TCRdb's version includes in-frame clones alone and lacks a portion of them. The profile shows hundreds of thousands of clones, around 87% of them singletons. These records were also assigned to another study, of human thymus T cells. That source adds: Corrective heart surgery yielded resections, and these provided the thymus tissue.

Sequencing input: thymocytes. The chain joins TRBV5-1 to TRBJ2-7; D might be TRBD1 (5 bases). The sequence came from a boy under two years old with a congenital heart defect. CDR3 amino acids: CASSGHDRAKPYEQYF. The CDR3 coding sequence is TGCGCCAGCAGCGGCCATGACAGAGCCAAACCCTACGAGCAGTACTTC.